This TCR beta chain comes out of a study of T-cell memory formation after mild COVID-19. Study background: Clusters were largely donor specific. Points from the study as a whole: Among clones contracting day 15 to 85, CD4/CD8 was balanced, whereas later expanders leaned CD4+.

This clonotype was seen many times. Its cognate antigen is unknown. V gave up 1 base and J gave up 6 bases, with 7 bases separating them. This CDR3 comprises 13 residues. Germline-derived CDR1 and CDR2 are LGHNA and YNFKEQ. Barcoded TCR alpha and TCR beta cDNA libraries with UMIs came from 5'RACE using constant-segment primers. Using its own MiXCR run on the 5' RACE reads, TCRdb lists one record per CDR3 protein. There are about 440,000 distinct CDR3 sequences in the sample; 20% occur only once, and roughly 8.4% lies in the top ten. The sequenced sample was PBMCs or a T cell subset sorted from them (not recorded which). The source is an adult woman who had mild COVID-19 (a few samples of this study predate the infection). Cell type and time point are not known. The V gene is TRBV4-2, the J gene TRBJ2-1, with D possibly matching TRBD2 (5 bases). In DNA form, the CDR3 reads TGTGCCAGCAGCCAAGTTAGCGTCAATGAGCAGTTCTTC. Amino acids: CASSQVSVNEQFF.